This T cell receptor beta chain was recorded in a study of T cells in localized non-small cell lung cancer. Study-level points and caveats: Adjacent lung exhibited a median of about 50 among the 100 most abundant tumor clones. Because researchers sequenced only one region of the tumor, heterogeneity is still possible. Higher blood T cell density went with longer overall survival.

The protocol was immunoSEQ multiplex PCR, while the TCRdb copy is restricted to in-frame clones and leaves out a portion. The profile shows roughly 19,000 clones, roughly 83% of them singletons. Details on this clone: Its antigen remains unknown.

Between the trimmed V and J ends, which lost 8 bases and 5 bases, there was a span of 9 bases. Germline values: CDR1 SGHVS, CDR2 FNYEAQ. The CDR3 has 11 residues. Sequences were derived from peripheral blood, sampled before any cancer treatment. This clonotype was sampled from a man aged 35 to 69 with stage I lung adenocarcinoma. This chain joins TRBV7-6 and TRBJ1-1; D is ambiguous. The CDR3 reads CASARETEAFF. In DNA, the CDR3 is TGTGCCAGCGCGCGGGAGACTGAAGCTTTCTTT.